This TCR beta chain was found in a study of cytomegalovirus exposure and HLA in healthy donors. Study information: The Caucasian-associated ancestry cluster contained 81% of the 300 to 450 genotyped donors.

It was with 60 Vbeta and 13 Jbeta primers that the PCR ran. Data came from immunoSEQ multiplex PCR; TCRdb stores just in-frame clones and leaves some out. Here the sample spans 91,000 or so clones, 60% to 85% being singletons. Germline V CDR1 and CDR2: MDHEN, SYDVKM. V dropped 4 bases and J dropped 5; count of bases not matched to a gene: 16. The CDR3 is 20 residues long. The clonotype comes from a man aged 30 to 45 in good health and CMV-seropositive. This rearrangement joins TRBV28 to TRBJ2-5; 16 positions match TRBD2. Sequencing input: PBMCs. The CDR3 coding sequence is TGTGCCAGCAGTTCCCGCTCGAGGGGGACTAGCGGGAGGGCGTGGGAGACCCAGTACTTC. It translates to CASSSRSRGTSGRAWETQYF.